These T cell receptor beta chains were read from a single sample in a study of blood T cell repertoires in COVID-19. Here immunoSEQ multiplex PCR was the method, and the copy in TCRdb shows in-frame clones only, minus some. The sample holds 250,000 to 300,000 clones, around 78% seen once. Sequencing was done on a sample of peripheral blood. Receptor source: a man in his sixties who had recovered from COVID-19. CDR3s include the opening cysteine and the closing phenylalanine or tryptophan. Each record gives: clone size, V gene, D gene, J gene, CDR3 DNA, CDR3 protein. A D gene is named only where the DNA matches it firmly. Clone sizes are given selectively: once, few, many, or a class where the clone is expanded.

>NA|TRBV7-2|TRBD2|TRBJ2-3
TGTGCCAGCAGCCTCAGAGGACTAGCGGGTTCCACAGATACGCAGTATTTT
CASSLRGLAGSTDTQYF
>once|TRBV27|TRBD1|TRBJ1-2
TGTGCCAGCACGACAGGGGGCTTTGGCTACACCTTC
CASTTGGFGYTF
>NA|TRBV11-2|TRBD2|TRBJ2-3
TGTGCCAGCAGCTTCAGGACTAGCGGGATTAGCACAGATACGCAGTATTTT
CASSFRTSGISTDTQYF
>NA|TRBV2|TRBD1|TRBJ2-1
TGTGCCAGCACCCCGACAGGGTCCTACAATGAGCAGTTCTTC
CASTPTGSYNEQFF
>NA|TRBV30|NA|TRBJ1-3
TGTGCCTGGAGAGAGGGAGGCCCTGGAAACACCATATATTTT
CAWREGGPGNTIYF
>NA|TRBV9|NA|TRBJ2-7
TGTGCCAGCAGCCAAGAACAGACATTCTACGAGCAGTACTTC
CASSQEQTFYEQYF
>NA|TRBV4-1|TRBD1|TRBJ1-4
TGCGCCAGCAGCCCTGGGACAGCCCGAGGTCTTTCTTCTAATGAAAAACTGTTTTTT
CASSPGTARGLSSNEKLFF
>NA|TRBV30|TRBD1|TRBJ2-2
TGTGCCTGGAGGCGAACGACAGGGTCGTCCGGGGAGCTGTTTTTT
CAWRRTTGSSGELFF
>NA|TRBV5-7|NA|TRBJ2-4
TGTGCCAGCATCCCGTGTTTTCCCAGGGACATTCAGTACTTC
CASIPCFPRDIQYF
>NA|TRBV7-9|NA|TRBJ2-1
TGTGCCAGCAGCCCATGGGGCCAAATCTACAATGAGCAGTTCTTC
CASSPWGQIYNEQFF
>NA|TRBV28|NA|TRBJ2-3
TGTGCCAGCAGTCCTATAGCAGATACGCAGTATTTT
CASSPIADTQYF
>NA|TRBV28|TRBD1|TRBJ1-3
TGTGCCAGCAGTTCCACGGGACAGGCCGACTCTGGAAACACCATATATTTT
CASSSTGQADSGNTIYF
>NA|TRBV19|NA|TRBJ1-1
TGTGCCAGTAGTATAAAACGTATAGACAGTCTTCCCACTGAAGCTTTCTTT
CASSIKRIDSLPTEAFF
>NA|TRBV5-1|TRBD2|TRBJ2-1
TGCGCCAGCAGCTTGGATGGCAGGACTAGCACCTACAATGAGCAGTTCTTC
CASSLDGRTSTYNEQFF
>NA|TRBV7-2|TRBD2|TRBJ2-7
TGTGCCAGCAGCTTTAGCGGGGGGGCTTTCTCCTACGAGCAGTACTTC
CASSFSGGAFSYEQYF
>NA|TRBV6-5|TRBD1|TRBJ1-2
TGTGCCAGCAGTTACGTCGGACAGGGTGGTACCTATGGCTACACCTTC
CASSYVGQGGTYGYTF
>NA|TRBV7-2|TRBD2|TRBJ2-3
TGTGCCAGCTCACTGTCGGGGGGGTACACAGATACGCAGTATTTT
CASSLSGGYTDTQYF
>NA|TRBV6-6|TRBD2|TRBJ2-1
TGTGCCAGCAGCCAACTAGCGGGAGGGCCGGGTGAGCAGTTCTTC
CASSQLAGGPGEQFF
>once|TRBV7-9|NA|TRBJ2-7
TGTGCCATTAGGCCACCGTCTAGCTCCTACGAGCAGTACTTC
CAIRPPSSSYEQYF
>NA|TRBV7-8|NA|TRBJ2-7
TGTGCCAGCAGCTTAGTTCCCTCGTGGAGCTACGAGCAGTACTTC
CASSLVPSWSYEQYF